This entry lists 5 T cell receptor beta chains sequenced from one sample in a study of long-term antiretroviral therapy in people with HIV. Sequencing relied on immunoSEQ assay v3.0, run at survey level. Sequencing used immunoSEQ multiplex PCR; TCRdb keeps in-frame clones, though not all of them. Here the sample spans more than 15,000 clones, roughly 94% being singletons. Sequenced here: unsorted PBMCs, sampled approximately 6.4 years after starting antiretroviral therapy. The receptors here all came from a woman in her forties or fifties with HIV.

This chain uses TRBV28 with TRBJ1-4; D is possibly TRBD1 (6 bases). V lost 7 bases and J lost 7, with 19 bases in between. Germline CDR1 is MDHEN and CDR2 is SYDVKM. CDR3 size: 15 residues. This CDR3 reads CASTRRGAGAEKLFF. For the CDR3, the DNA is TGTGCCAGCACAAGGAGGGGGGCTGGGGCTGAAAAACTGTTTTTT.

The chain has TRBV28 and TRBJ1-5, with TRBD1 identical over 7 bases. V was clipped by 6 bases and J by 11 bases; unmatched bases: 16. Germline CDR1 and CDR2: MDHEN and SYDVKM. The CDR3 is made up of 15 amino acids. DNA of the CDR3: TGTGCCAGCAGCCTCTCTAGGACAGGCCTAGGGGCCCAGCATTTT. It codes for CASSLSRTGLGAQHF.

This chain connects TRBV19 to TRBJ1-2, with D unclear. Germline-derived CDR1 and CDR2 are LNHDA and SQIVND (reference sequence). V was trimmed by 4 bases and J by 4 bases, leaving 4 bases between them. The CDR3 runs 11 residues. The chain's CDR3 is CASSNLYGYTF. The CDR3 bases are TGTGCCAGTAGTAACCTCTATGGCTACACCTTC.

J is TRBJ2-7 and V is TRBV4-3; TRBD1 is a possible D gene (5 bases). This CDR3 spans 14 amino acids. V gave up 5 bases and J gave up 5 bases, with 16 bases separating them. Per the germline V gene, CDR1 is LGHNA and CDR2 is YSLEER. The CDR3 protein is CASSNRQGGNEQYF. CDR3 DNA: TGCGCCAGCAGCAATCGGCAGGGTGGCAACGAGCAGTACTTC.

DNA for the CDR3: TGCGCCAGCAGCAAGCAAGCGGGAGTCCTGAACACCGGGGAGCTGTTTTTT. Its translation: CASSKQAGVLNTGELFF. The chain joins TRBV5-1 to TRBJ2-2; 8 bases map to TRBD2. Unmatched junction bases numbered 9, after V lost 4 bases and J lost 1 base. Germline-derived CDR1 and CDR2 are SGHRS and YFSETQ. The CDR3 length is 17 residues.